This entry lists 19 T cell receptor beta chains sequenced from one sample in a study of OX40 agonist ivuxolimab in advanced cancers. Clones were sequenced by immunoSEQ multiplex PCR, and TCRdb holds only the in-frame ones, with some missing. The repertoire holds around 70,000 clones, with approximately 92% as singletons. This material consisted of CD4+ or CD8+ T cells sorted from blood, taken in a trial of the OX40 agonist ivuxolimab. These receptors originate from an adult with an advanced solid tumor such as melanoma, head and neck, liver or kidney cancer.

The rearrangement uses TRBV6-1 and TRBJ1-5; D not certain. CDR1 MNHNS and CDR2 SASEGT come from the germline V gene. Trimming pared 4 bases from V and 2 bases from J, leaving 12 bases between. The CDR3 extends over 15 amino acids. CDR3 bases: TGTGCCAGCAGTGCACTCTATGGGGGCAATCAGCCCCAGCATTTT. Encoded protein: CASSALYGGNQPQHF.

The chain is built from TRBV19 and TRBJ2-3, with 7 nucleotides matching TRBD2. The V and J ends lost 11 bases and 6 bases, in that order; junction bases with no gene match: 11. There are 13 residues in the CDR3. Per the germline V gene, CDR1 is LNHDA and CDR2 is SQIVND (reference sequence). CDR3 bases: TGTGCCTCGCGGGTGGGAGCGGGGGATACGCAGTATTTT. This sequence encodes CASRVGAGDTQYF.

The rearrangement joins TRBV18 to TRBJ2-7; D not resolved. V was cut by 3 bases and J by 1 base, with 13 bases left in between. The CDR3 consists of 15 residues. CDR1 and CDR2 from the germline V gene are KGHSH and LQKENI. The CDR3 sequence: CASSPSPEKSYEQYF. In nucleotides, the CDR3 is TGTGCCAGCTCACCTAGCCCTGAGAAATCCTACGAGCAGTACTTC.

The chain joins TRBV11-2 to TRBJ2-3; 11 bases are shared with TRBD2. Germline V lookup: CDR1 SGHAT, CDR2 FQNNGV. This CDR3 contains 17 residues. Trimming at V came to 4 bases and at J to 2 bases, leaving 8 bases not matched to a gene. The CDR3 here is CASSSPSGGYNTDTQYF. CDR3 bases: TGTGCCAGCAGCTCCCCTAGCGGGGGGTACAACACAGATACGCAGTATTTT. The entire variable domain, with the rest obtained from reference TRBV11-2 and TRBJ2-3, is as follows: EAGVAQSPRYKIIEKRQSVAFWCNPISGHATLYWYQQILGQGPKLLIQFQNNGVVDDSQLPKDRFSAERLKGVDSTLKIQPAKLEDSAVYLCASSSPSGGYNTDTQYFGPGTRLTVL.

The genes are TRBV5-1 and TRBJ2-7, with D possibly being TRBD1 (6 bases). V gave up 4 bases and J gave up 6 bases, with 20 bases separating them. Germline assignment: CDR1 SGHRS and CDR2 YFSETQ. The CDR3 extends over 15 amino acids. CDR3 region: CASSGIQGGSGEQYF. CDR3 DNA sequence: TGCGCCAGCAGCGGAATACAGGGCGGGTCTGGCGAGCAGTACTTC.

The chain is built from TRBV10-3 and TRBJ1-1; TRBD1 might be the D (6 bases). This CDR3 comprises 15 residues. Trimming removed 3 bases from V and 4 bases from J, with 15 bases in between. Looked up from germline, CDR1 is ENHRY and CDR2 is SYGVKD. As DNA, the CDR3 is TGTGCCATCAGTGACCCTACAGGGTCCGTCACTGAAGCTTTCTTT. This gives the protein CAISDPTGSVTEAFF.

The V gene is TRBV29-1, the J gene TRBJ2-5; D gene uncertain. Germline CDR1 reads SQVTM; CDR2 reads ANQGSEA. Trimming took off 0 bases at V and 7 bases at J, with 12 bases between the two ends. The CDR3 is 13 amino acids. Here the CDR3 reads CSVEEGRLVTQYF. The CDR3 DNA reads as TGCAGCGTTGAAGAAGGCCGCTTGGTGACCCAGTACTTC.

The chain joins TRBV10-3 to TRBJ1-1, with D hard to call. This CDR3 region has 13 residues. Germline values: CDR1 ENHRY, CDR2 SYGVKD. V was trimmed by 9 bases and J by 4 bases, leaving 15 bases between them. CDR3 nucleotide sequence: TGTGCCATAACACCGAGCCGGGGCACTGAAGCTTTCTTT. Translating it yields CAITPSRGTEAFF.

This chain connects TRBV4-1 to TRBJ2-7; D unresolved. Germline CDR1 reads MGHRA; CDR2 reads YSYEKL. The CDR3 is 15 amino acids. V lost 1 base, J lost 6 bases, and 16 bases lay in between. The CDR3 is CASSQGPTLVGEQYF. The DNA for the CDR3 is TGCGCCAGCAGCCAAGGTCCGACTTTGGTGGGCGAGCAGTACTTC.

This chain connects TRBV2 to TRBJ2-2; TRBD1 might be the D (6 bases). The length of the CDR3 is 14 residues. Trimming removed 3 bases at V and 6 bases at J, with 11 bases between. The V gene's germline CDR1 is SNHLY and CDR2 FYNNEI. The CDR3 reads CASSDDRPPGELFF. CDR3 DNA sequence: TGTGCCAGCAGTGATGACAGGCCCCCCGGGGAGCTGTTTTTT.

This chain links TRBV5-1 with TRBJ2-1, with TRBD2 matching 9 bases. Germline V lookup: CDR1 SGHRS, CDR2 YFSETQ. V lost 0 bases and J lost 9; bases outside the gene matches: 4. The CDR3 extends over 14 amino acids. CDR3 in amino acids: CASSLALLAGEQFF. CDR3 nucleotide sequence: TGCGCCAGCAGCTTGGCCTTACTAGCGGGTGAGCAGTTCTTC.

The chain is built from TRBV7-9 and TRBJ2-2, with a possible D match to TRBD2 (6 bases). V gave up 5 bases and J gave up 9 bases, with 19 bases separating them. Germline V gene data show CDR1 as SEHNR and CDR2 as FQNEAQ (reference sequence). The CDR3 totals 15 residues. As DNA, the CDR3 is TGTGCCAGCAGCCCCCGATCCTCGACTAGAAGGGAGCTGTTTTTT. Its protein is CASSPRSSTRRELFF.

The genes are TRBV2 and TRBJ2-3, with D perhaps matching TRBD1 (5 bases). The CDR3 sequence is 17 residues long. V lost 1 base to trimming and J lost 2 bases, with 16 bases between them. CDR1 is SNHLY and CDR2 is FYNNEI in the germline V gene. The CDR3 nucleotides read TGTGCCAGCAGTGAAGTGGCAGGGCCCGGTTTCACAGATACGCAGTATTTT. Residues: CASSEVAGPGFTDTQYF. Full variable domain (outside the CDR3, taken from reference TRBV2 and TRBJ2-3): EPEVTQTPSHQVTQMGQEVILRCVPISNHLYFYWYRQILGQKVEFLVSFYNNEISEKSEIFDDQFSVERPDGSNFTLKIRSTKLEDSAMYFCASSEVAGPGFTDTQYFGPGTRLTVL.

This CDR3 reads CASSFTGGAPYEQYF. CDR3 in DNA: TGTGCCAGCAGCTTTACAGGGGGTGCCCCCTACGAGCAGTACTTC. The rearrangement joins TRBV7-2 to TRBJ2-7, with 8 bases identical to TRBD1. V lost 3 bases and J lost 2; bases outside the gene matches: 6. The CDR3 spans 15 residues. In germline, CDR1 is SGHTA, CDR2 FQGNSA. The whole variable domain, remainder taken from reference TRBV7-2 and TRBJ2-7, is GAGVSQSPSNKVTEKGKDVELRCDPISGHTALYWYRQSLGQGLEFLIYFQGNSAPDKSGLPSDRFSAERTGGSVSTLTIQRTQQEDSAVYLCASSFTGGAPYEQYFGPGTRLTVT.

The chain is built from TRBV19 and TRBJ2-7, with D perhaps matching TRBD2 (7 bases). Germline V gives CDR1 LNHDA, CDR2 SQIVND (reference sequence). V lost 2 bases and J 6 bases, leaving 20 bases between the germline ends. The CDR3 contains 16 residues. The CDR3 sequence: CASSIPQGTTFCEQYF. As DNA, the CDR3 is TGTGCCAGTAGTATACCTCAGGGGACTACCTTCTGCGAGCAGTACTTC.

This clone showed up just once. V is TRBV7-3 and J is TRBJ1-1; D is uncertain. The CDR3 consists of 13 residues. The ends were cut back, 2 bases at V and 1 base at J, with 5 bases in the middle. The germline CDR1 and CDR2 sequences are SGHTA and FQGTGA. CDR3: CASSLAWNTEAFF. As DNA, the CDR3 is TGTGCCAGCAGCTTAGCCTGGAACACTGAAGCTTTCTTT.

This clone is a singleton in its sample. The chain is built from TRBV5-1 and TRBJ2-7, with a weak D call TRBD1 (6 bases). There are 15 residues in the CDR3. Looked up from germline, CDR1 is SGHRS and CDR2 is YFSETQ. Trimming took off 0 bases at V and 3 bases at J, with 13 bases between the two ends. The CDR3 loop reads CASSLVGGFGYEQYF. CDR3 sequence (DNA): TGCGCCAGCAGCTTGGTTGGGGGCTTCGGCTACGAGCAGTACTTC.

This rearrangement joins TRBV5-1 to TRBJ2-3; the D is unclear. V was cut by 2 bases and J by 0 bases, with 10 bases left in between. CDR3 length: 15 residues. The germline V gene encodes CDR1 SGHRS and CDR2 YFSETQ. DNA for the CDR3: TGCGCCAGCAGCTTTATGAAGCTTAGCACAGATACGCAGTATTTT. Translated, it gives CASSFMKLSTDTQYF. Filled out from reference TRBV5-1 and TRBJ2-3, the complete variable domain reads KAGVTQTPRYLIKTRGQQVTLSCSPISGHRSVSWYQQTPGQGLQFLFEYFSETQRNKGNFPGRFSGRQFSNSRSEMNVSTLELGDSALYLCASSFMKLSTDTQYFGPGTRLTVL.

V gene TRBV5-4 combines with J gene TRBJ2-3, with D perhaps matching TRBD2 (5 bases). The CDR3 contains 15 residues. The V end was cut by 2 bases, the J end by 0 bases, with 10 bases between. Germline values: CDR1 SGHNT, CDR2 YYREEE (reference sequence). CDR3 sequence: CASSFGGSSTDTQYF. Written as DNA, the CDR3 is TGTGCCAGCAGCTTTGGCGGGTCTAGCACAGATACGCAGTATTTT.